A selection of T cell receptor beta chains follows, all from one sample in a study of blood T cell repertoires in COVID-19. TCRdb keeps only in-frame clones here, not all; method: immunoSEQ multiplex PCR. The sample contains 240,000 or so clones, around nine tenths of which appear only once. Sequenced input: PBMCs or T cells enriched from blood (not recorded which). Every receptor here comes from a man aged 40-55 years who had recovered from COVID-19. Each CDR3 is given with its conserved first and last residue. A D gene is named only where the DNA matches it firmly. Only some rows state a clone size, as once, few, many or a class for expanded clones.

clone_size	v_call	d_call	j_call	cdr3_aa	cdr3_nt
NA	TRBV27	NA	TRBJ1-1	CATGLKNTEAFF	TGTGCCACCGGGTTAAAGAACACTGAAGCTTTCTTT
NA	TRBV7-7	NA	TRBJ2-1	CASSLKLVDEQFF	TGTGCCAGCAGCTTAAAGCTCGTCGATGAGCAGTTCTTC
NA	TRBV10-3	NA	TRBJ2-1	CAISEVPGLRDNEQFF	TGTGCCATCAGTGAGGTCCCGGGACTGAGGGACAATGAGCAGTTCTTC
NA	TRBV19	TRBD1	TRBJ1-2	CASSRYQGDSRNYGYTF	TGTGCCAGTAGTAGGTACCAGGGGGACAGTCGCAACTATGGCTACACCTTC
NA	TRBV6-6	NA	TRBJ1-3	CASSATGKGSGNTIYF	TGTGCCAGCAGTGCGACGGGGAAGGGTTCTGGAAACACCATATATTTT
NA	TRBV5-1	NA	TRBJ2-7	CASSLVGGPEQYF	TGCGCCAGCAGCTTGGTAGGAGGCCCTGAGCAGTACTTC
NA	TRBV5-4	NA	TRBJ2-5	CASSQIGTPETQYF	TGTGCCAGCAGCCAAATCGGGACTCCGGAGACCCAGTACTTC
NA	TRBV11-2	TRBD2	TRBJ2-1	CASSQERSGRLYEQFF	TGTGCCAGCTCGCAGGAGAGGAGCGGGAGATTATATGAGCAGTTCTTC
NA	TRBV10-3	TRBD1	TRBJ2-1	CATKRTGGGNEQFF	TGTGCCACCAAACGGACAGGCGGAGGCAATGAGCAGTTCTTC
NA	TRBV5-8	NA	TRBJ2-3	CASSPTGGDRAQYF	TGTGCCAGCAGCCCCACGGGGGGGGACAGGGCGCAGTATTTT
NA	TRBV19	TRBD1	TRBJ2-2	CASRPDRGRTGELFF	TGTGCCAGTCGCCCGGACAGGGGGCGGACCGGGGAGCTGTTTTTT
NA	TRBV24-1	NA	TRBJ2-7	CATHYSGRPLHEQYF	TGTGCCACCCACTACTCAGGGAGGCCCCTCCACGAGCAGTACTTC
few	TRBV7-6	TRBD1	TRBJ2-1	CASSSTGTATMGSYNEQFF	TGTGCCAGCAGCTCAACCGGGACAGCCACCATGGGCTCCTACAATGAGCAGTTCTTC
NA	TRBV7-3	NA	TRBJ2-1	CASSQGGPSNEQFF	TGTGCCAGCAGCCAAGGAGGGCCCTCCAATGAGCAGTTCTTC
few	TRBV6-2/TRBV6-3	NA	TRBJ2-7	CASSLSRSYEQYF	TGTGCCAGCAGTCTGAGTAGGAGCTACGAGCAGTACTTC
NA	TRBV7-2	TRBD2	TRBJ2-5	CASSPGLAGGQETQYF	TGTGCCAGCAGCCCAGGACTAGCGGGAGGACAAGAGACCCAGTACTTC
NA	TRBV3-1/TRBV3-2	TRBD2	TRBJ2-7	CASSPVGSGGLGEQYF	TGTGCCAGCAGCCCCGTGGGAAGCGGGGGACTGGGGGAGCAGTACTTC
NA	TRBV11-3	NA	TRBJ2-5	CASSRSGLPQETQYF	TGTGCCAGCAGCCGTAGTGGGCTCCCGCAAGAGACCCAGTACTTC
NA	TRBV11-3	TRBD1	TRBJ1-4	CASRETGAGEKLFF	TGTGCCAGCAGAGAAACAGGGGCGGGGGAAAAACTGTTTTTT
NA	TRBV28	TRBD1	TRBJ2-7	CASSLLGQAIWEQYF	TGTGCCAGCAGTCTCCTCGGACAGGCGATCTGGGAGCAGTACTTC
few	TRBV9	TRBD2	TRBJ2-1	CASSSSLSGSSYNEQFF	TGTGCCAGCAGCTCGTCCTTAAGCGGGAGCTCCTACAATGAGCAGTTCTTC
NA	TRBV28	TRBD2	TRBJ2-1	CASKGQRGNNEQFF	TGTGCCAGCAAGGGCCAGCGGGGAAACAATGAGCAGTTCTTC
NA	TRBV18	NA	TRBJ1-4	CASSSSTATNEKLFF	TGTGCCAGCTCATCCTCAACTGCAACTAATGAAAAACTGTTTTTT
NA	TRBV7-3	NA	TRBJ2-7	CASSLNGGLVYEQYF	TGTGCCAGCAGCCTCAACGGGGGTCTCGTCTACGAGCAGTACTTC
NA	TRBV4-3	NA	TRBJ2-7	CASSQELRTDNYEQYF	TGCGCCAGCAGCCAAGAGCTCAGAACAGATAACTACGAGCAGTACTTC
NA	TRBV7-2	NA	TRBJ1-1	CASSFLGGSSGNTEAFF	TGTGCCAGCAGCTTCCTAGGGGGTTCGTCGGGGAACACTGAAGCTTTCTTT
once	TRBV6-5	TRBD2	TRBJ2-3	CASSYVAGGLGDTQYF	TGTGCCAGCAGTTACGTAGCGGGGGGGCTTGGAGATACGCAGTATTTT
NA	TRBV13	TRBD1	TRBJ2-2	CASSSIHRGATGELFF	TGTGCCAGCAGCTCAATACACAGGGGGGCCACCGGGGAGCTGTTTTTT
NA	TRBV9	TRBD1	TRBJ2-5	CASSTQGQGSETQYF	TGTGCCAGCAGCACCCAAGGACAGGGTTCAGAGACCCAGTACTTC
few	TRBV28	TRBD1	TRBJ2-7	CASITPGQGAVKQYF	TGTGCCAGTATAACCCCGGGACAGGGGGCAGTGAAGCAGTACTTC
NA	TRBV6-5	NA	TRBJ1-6	CASSYSRGPQDSPLHF	TGTGCCAGCAGTTACTCGAGAGGGCCCCAGGATTCACCCCTCCACTTT
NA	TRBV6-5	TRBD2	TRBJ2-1	CASSSKRGSYNEQFF	TGTGCCAGCAGTTCCAAGCGGGGCTCCTACAATGAGCAGTTCTTC